This T cell receptor beta chain originates from a study of beta chain features in type 1 diabetes. Across the study: Sorted cells examined across all samples numbered 85 million to 130 million.

What was sequenced were expressed TCRB transcripts, since all of the isolated RNA had been reverse transcribed. Clones were sequenced by immunoSEQ multiplex PCR, and TCRdb holds only the in-frame ones, with some missing. The sample has roughly 400,000 clones, around 15% seen once; the top ten hold about 0.018%. V lost 3 bases, J lost 4 bases, and 9 bases lay in between. The CDR3 is 14 residues long. Germline V gene data show CDR1 as SNHLY and CDR2 as FYNNEI. This clone turned up a few times. No antigen is known for it. Points from the study as a whole: In every one of the four CD4+ subsets, TCRB CDR3s were moderately but significantly shorter in Type 1 diabetes patients. PCR might favor shorter templates, equally in patients and controls.

The sequenced sample was naive CD4+ T cells from blood. The V and J genes are TRBV2 and TRBJ2-2; the D is unclear. The sequence derives from a woman under 30 in good health. For the CDR3, the DNA is TGTGCCAGCAGTGACCTTGGGCTCACCGGGGAGCTGTTTTTT. Its protein is CASSDLGLTGELFF.